The present TCR beta chain was sequenced within a study of radiotherapy plus CTLA-4 blockade in lung cancer. Study-level information: Overall, approximately 17% of patients showed an objective response, while approximately 30% attained disease control. Points from the study as a whole: Blood saw expansion of tumor-derived TCR clones after radiotherapy plus ipilimumab. Dynamics of early blood T cell clones, together with interferon-beta, were reportedly the best predictors of response.

Method: immunoSEQ multiplex PCR; TCRdb's copy keeps in-frame clones and lacks some. Of about 60,000 clones in the sample, 70% to 85% were seen once. This CDR3 spans 14 amino acids. The germline V and J ends were trimmed by 3 bases and 5 bases, with 11 bases remaining between them. Germline CDR1 MNHEY, CDR2 SMNVEV (reference sequence). Points on this clone: What it binds is not known.

Ipilimumab CTLA-4 blockade and focal radiation were given to patients with chemo-refractory metastatic non-small-cell lung cancer. The material was peripheral blood, obtained from a patient treated with radiotherapy plus ipilimumab. The rearrangement links TRBV27 to TRBJ1-5, with no clear D. This clonotype was sampled from a human donor with non-small cell lung cancer who had a partial response to radiotherapy plus ipilimumab. CDR3 in amino acids: CASSFSGWDQPQHF. CDR3 nucleotide sequence: TGTGCCAGCAGTTTTTCCGGGTGGGATCAGCCCCAGCATTTT.